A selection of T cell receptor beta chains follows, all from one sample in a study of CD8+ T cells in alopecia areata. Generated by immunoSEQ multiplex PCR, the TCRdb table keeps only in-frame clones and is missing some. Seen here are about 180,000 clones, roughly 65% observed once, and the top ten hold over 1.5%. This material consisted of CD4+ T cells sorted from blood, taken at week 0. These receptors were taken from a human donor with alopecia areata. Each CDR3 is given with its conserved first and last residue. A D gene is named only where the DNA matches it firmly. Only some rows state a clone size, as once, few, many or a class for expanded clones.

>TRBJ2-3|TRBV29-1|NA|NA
CSVVGVGTDTQYF
TGCAGCGTTGTTGGGGTAGGCACAGATACGCAGTATTTT
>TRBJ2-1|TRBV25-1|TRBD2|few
CASQTTSGGAYEQFF
TGTGCCAGCCAGACAACTAGCGGGGGGGCGTATGAGCAGTTCTTC
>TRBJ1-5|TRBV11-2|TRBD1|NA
CASSTGQGRNQPQHF
TGTGCCAGCAGCACTGGACAGGGCAGGAATCAGCCCCAGCATTTT
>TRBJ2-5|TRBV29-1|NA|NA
CSVGFGEETQYF
TGCAGCGTTGGGTTTGGAGAAGAGACCCAGTACTTC
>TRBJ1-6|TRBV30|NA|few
CAWSVPQGNSPLHF
TGTGCCTGGAGTGTACCACAGGGTAATTCACCCCTCCACTTT
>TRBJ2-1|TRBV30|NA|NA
CAWSPLGHEQFF
TGTGCCTGGAGTCCCTTGGGGCATGAGCAGTTCTTC
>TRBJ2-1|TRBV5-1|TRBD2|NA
CASSSSGGSYNEQFF
TGCGCCAGCAGCAGTAGCGGGGGCTCCTACAATGAGCAGTTCTTC
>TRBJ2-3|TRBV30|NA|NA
CAWSVLGAGDTQYF
TGTGCCTGGAGTGTACTGGGCGCAGGGGATACGCAGTATTTT
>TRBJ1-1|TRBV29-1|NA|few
CSVKTRVNTEAFF
TGCAGCGTAAAAACACGGGTGAACACTGAAGCTTTCTTT
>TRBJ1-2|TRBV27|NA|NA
CASSYGLGKANYGYTF
TGTGCCAGCAGTTACGGCCTTGGAAAGGCTAACTATGGCTACACCTTC
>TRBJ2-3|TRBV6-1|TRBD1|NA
CASSYSRQGAQYF
TGTGCCAGCAGTTATTCCCGACAGGGGGCGCAGTATTTT
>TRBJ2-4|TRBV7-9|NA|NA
CASSFPEGLQYF
TGTGCCAGCAGCTTTCCCGAGGGGCTTCAGTACTTC
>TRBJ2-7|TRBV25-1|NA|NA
CASSLSGYEQYF
TGTGCCAGCAGTCTGTCAGGGTACGAGCAGTACTTC
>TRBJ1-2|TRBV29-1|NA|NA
CSVKGDYGYTF
TGCAGCGTTAAGGGGGACTATGGCTACACCTTC
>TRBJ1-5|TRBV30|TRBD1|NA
CAWSGRQGGQPQHF
TGTGCCTGGAGTGGAAGACAGGGAGGTCAGCCCCAGCATTTT
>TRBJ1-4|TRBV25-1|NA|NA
CASSAGLGEKLFF
TGTGCCAGCAGTGCGGGGCTGGGTGAAAAACTGTTTTTT
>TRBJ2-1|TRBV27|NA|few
CASSLEWLGEQFF
TGTGCCAGCAGTTTGGAGTGGCTAGGTGAGCAGTTCTTC
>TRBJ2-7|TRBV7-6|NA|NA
CASSLGTGPSYEQYF
TGTGCCAGCAGCTTAGGCACCGGGCCGTCCTACGAGCAGTACTTC
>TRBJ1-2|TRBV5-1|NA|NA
CASSLGEAGYTF
TGCGCCAGCAGCTTGGGGGAAGCTGGCTACACCTTC
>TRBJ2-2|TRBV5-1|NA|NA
CASSTNDWTGELFF
TGCGCCAGCAGCACGAACGACTGGACCGGGGAGCTGTTTTTT
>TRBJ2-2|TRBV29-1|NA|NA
CSVVPDPEFTGELFF
TGCAGCGTTGTGCCGGACCCGGAATTCACCGGGGAGCTGTTTTTT
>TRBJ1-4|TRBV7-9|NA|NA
CASSGPDSNEKLFF
TGTGCCAGCAGCGGCCCCGATTCTAATGAAAAACTGTTTTTT
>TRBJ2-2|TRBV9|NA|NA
CASSVGAGPNTGELFF
TGTGCCAGCAGCGTAGGCGCGGGGCCGAACACCGGGGAGCTGTTTTTT
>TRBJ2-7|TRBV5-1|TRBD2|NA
CASSGRTSGGDEQYF
TGCGCCAGCAGCGGACGGACTAGCGGGGGGGACGAGCAGTACTTC
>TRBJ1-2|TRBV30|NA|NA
CAWSRDVGYGYTF
TGTGCCTGGAGTAGGGACGTGGGCTATGGCTACACCTTC
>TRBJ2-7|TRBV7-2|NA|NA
CASSHDYQEQYF
TGTGCCAGCAGCCATGACTACCAGGAGCAGTACTTC
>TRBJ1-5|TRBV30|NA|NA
CAATVQGEGGDQPQHF
TGTGCCGCCACCGTCCAGGGAGAAGGCGGGGATCAGCCCCAGCATTTT
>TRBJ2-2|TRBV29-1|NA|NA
CSVEGQPNTGELFF
TGCAGCGTTGAGGGACAACCGAACACCGGGGAGCTGTTTTTT
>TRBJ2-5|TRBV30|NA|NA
CAWTVLRGQETQYF
TGTGCCTGGACAGTACTTAGGGGACAAGAGACCCAGTACTTC
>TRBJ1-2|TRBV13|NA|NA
CASSRQGRVYGYTF
TGTGCCAGCAGCCGGCAGGGGCGCGTATATGGCTACACCTTC
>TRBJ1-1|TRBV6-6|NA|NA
CASSYSSGANTEAFF
TGTGCCAGCAGTTACTCGTCAGGAGCGAACACTGAAGCTTTCTTT
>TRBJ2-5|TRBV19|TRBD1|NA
CATARTGTVQETQYF
TGTGCCACCGCCCGAACCGGGACAGTCCAAGAGACCCAGTACTTC
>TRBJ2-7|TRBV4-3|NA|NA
CASSQELTYEQYF
TGCGCCAGCAGCCAAGAATTAACCTACGAGCAGTACTTC
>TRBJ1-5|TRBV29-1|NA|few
CSVGQNSNQPQHF
TGCAGCGTTGGACAGAATAGCAATCAGCCCCAGCATTTT
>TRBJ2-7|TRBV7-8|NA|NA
CASSSDSSYEQYF
TGTGCCAGCAGCTCCGACAGTAGCTACGAGCAGTACTTC
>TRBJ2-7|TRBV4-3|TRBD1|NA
CASSHHSGQGYYEQYF
TGCGCCAGCAGCCATCATTCCGGACAGGGGTACTACGAGCAGTACTTC
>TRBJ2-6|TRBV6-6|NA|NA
CASSKDSSSGANVLTF
TGTGCCAGCAGTAAGGACAGCAGCTCTGGGGCCAACGTCCTGACTTTC
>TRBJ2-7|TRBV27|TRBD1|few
CASSLKPTGGVYEQYF
TGTGCCAGCAGTTTAAAGCCCACAGGGGGCGTATACGAGCAGTACTTC
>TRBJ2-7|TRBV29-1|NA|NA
CSVATSYSYEQYF
TGCAGCGTGGCAACTAGCTACTCCTACGAGCAGTACTTC
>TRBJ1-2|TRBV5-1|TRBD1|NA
CASSPGQGATFYGYTF
TGCGCCAGCAGCCCGGGACAGGGCGCCACGTTCTATGGCTACACCTTC
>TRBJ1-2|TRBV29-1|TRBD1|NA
CSVSTGAGYGYTF
TGCAGCGTTTCGACAGGGGCTGGCTATGGCTACACCTTC
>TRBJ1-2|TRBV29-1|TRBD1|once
CSASPYTGDEYGYTF
TGCAGCGCCAGCCCTTATACAGGGGATGAGTATGGCTACACCTTC
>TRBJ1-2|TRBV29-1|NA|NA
CSVEQSPYGYTF
TGCAGCGTTGAACAATCTCCCTATGGCTACACCTTC
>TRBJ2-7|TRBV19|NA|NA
CASRGQTTYEQYF
TGTGCCAGTAGGGGACAAACCACCTACGAGCAGTACTTC
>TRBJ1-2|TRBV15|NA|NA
CATSRDTGLGGYTF
TGTGCCACCAGCAGAGATACCGGGTTGGGAGGCTACACCTTC
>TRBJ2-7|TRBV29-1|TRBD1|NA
CSVGRDRAYSYEQYF
TGCAGCGTTGGTCGAGACAGGGCCTATTCCTACGAGCAGTACTTC
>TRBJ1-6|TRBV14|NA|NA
CASSPFPNSPLHF
TGTGCCAGCAGCCCCTTCCCCAATTCACCCCTCCACTTT
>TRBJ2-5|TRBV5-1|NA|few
CASEVGVLEGETQYF
TGCGCCAGCGAGGTCGGGGTCCTTGAGGGAGAGACCCAGTACTTC
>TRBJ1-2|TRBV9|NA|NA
CASSVFDKTGKHGYTF
TGTGCCAGCAGCGTATTCGACAAAACAGGGAAACATGGCTACACCTTC
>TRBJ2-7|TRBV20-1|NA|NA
CSAGVGASQYF
TGCAGTGCTGGTGTAGGCGCATCCCAGTACTTC
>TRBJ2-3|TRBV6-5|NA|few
CASSYLQGADTQYF
TGTGCCAGCAGTTACCTACAGGGAGCAGATACGCAGTATTTT
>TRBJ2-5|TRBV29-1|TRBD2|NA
CSVAPAGTSGETQYF
TGCAGCGTAGCTCCTGCCGGGACTAGCGGTGAGACCCAGTACTTC
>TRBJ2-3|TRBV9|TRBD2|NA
CASSVGTSQDTQYF
TGTGCCAGCAGCGTTGGGACTAGCCAAGATACGCAGTATTTT